Reported below is one T cell receptor beta chain. What it binds is unknown. This record belongs to a study of cytomegalovirus exposure and HLA in healthy donors. The CDR3 is 13 amino acids. V was shortened by 2 bases and J by 2 bases, with 5 bases between the two germline ends. Germline V CDR1 and CDR2: SGHDT, YYEEEE. The PCR used 60 Vbeta and 13 Jbeta primers. Original analysis: About 12 million shared chains were among the about 80 million unique TCR beta chains that a later analysis counted. Produced via immunoSEQ multiplex PCR; TCRdb's table is partial and in-frame only. V and J calls and clone size follow that table, whereas D and trimming were derived from the DNA. The sample comprises some 120,000 clones, around 75% of which are singletons, and 1.5% to 2% rests with the top ten. Findings and caveats of the study: Available immune exposure information covered CMV serostatus only.

V gene TRBV5-6 combines with J gene TRBJ2-1; D ambiguous. This sequence was found in a woman between 18 and 29 years old in good health and CMV-seronegative. Sequenced sample: PBMCs. CDR3: CASSFDTYNEQFF. CDR3 coding DNA: TGTGCCAGCAGCTTTGACACCTACAATGAGCAGTTCTTC.